A single sample is the source of the 3 T cell receptor beta chains below, sequenced in a study of blood T cells in healthy people across ages. The use of a sample-barcoded 5' primer and a J-beta primer mix characterized a second PCR of about 7 to 12 cycles. TCRdb used MiXCR to reprocess the 5' RACE reads, holding one entry per CDR3 protein. The sample carries roughly 650,000 distinct CDR3 sequences, 32% recorded once. Source material: blood. The receptors come from a woman over 75 in good health.

In the case of this clonotype: A single base separates this from a much larger clone, so it may be a read error. The chain recombines TRBV3-1 with TRBJ1-2; a weak D match, TRBD1 (6 bases). Germline V gene lookup returns CDR1 LGHDT and CDR2 YNNKEL (reference sequence). The CDR3 is 14 amino acids. CDR3 nucleotides: TGTGCCAGCAGCCGCGGACAGACATTCTATGGCTACATCTTC. Protein sequence: CASSRGQTFYGYIF.

The chain carries TRBV20-1 and TRBJ1-5; D call uncertain. The CDR3 is 13 residues long. Trimming took off 3 bases at V and 9 bases at J, with 15 bases between the two ends. The V gene's germline CDR1 is DFQATT and CDR2 SNEGSKA (reference sequence). CDR3 DNA sequence: TGCAGTGCTAGCCCACAGTATCTGGGGCCCCAGCATTTT. Protein product: CSASPQYLGPQHF.

This clonotype was seen at least ten times. This chain joins TRBV6-6 and TRBJ2-7; 9 nucleotides line up with TRBD1. Germline assignment: CDR1 MNHNY and CDR2 SVGAGI (reference sequence). The ends lost 8 bases at V and 0 bases at J; junction bases unmatched: 5. The CDR3 has 14 amino acids. The CDR3 nucleotides read TGTGCCAGCGGGGACAGGGTCATCTCCTACGAGCAGTACTTC. Translated: CASGDRVISYEQYF.